This note documents a single T cell receptor beta chain sequence. Its specificity is unknown. Sequencing used immunoSEQ multiplex PCR; TCRdb keeps in-frame clones, though not all of them. The repertoire includes a few million clones, approximately 93% of them detected once, and 0.39% sits in the top ten. This specimen belongs to a study of shared clonotypes between healthy human individuals. Overall study findings and caveats: Generally, estimated richness proved larger in naive subsets than it did in memory subsets.

Those who donated were healthy HIV-negative adults, with no recent acute infections or vaccinations reported. This CDR3 has 13 residues. With 8 bases removed from V and 8 bases from J, the gap between germline ends came to 15 bases. The V gene's germline CDR1 is MNHNS and CDR2 SASEGT. The receptor was isolated from a man aged 18 to 30 in good health. Some clones in this sample may be carry-over from other donors' samples. Source material: naive CD4+ T cells from PBMCs. Subset reported: CD45RA+ positively selected. This sequence joins TRBV6-1 and TRBJ1-4; D gene unclear. CDR3 region: CASSFRGYEKLFF. The CDR3 DNA is TGTGCCAGCTCGTTTCGAGGGTACGAAAAACTGTTTTTT.